The 30 T cell receptor beta chains listed next were all sequenced from one sample in a study of CD8 T cells in Susac syndrome. After extraction with the RNeasy kit, 0.5 to 1 ug of the RNA was reverse transcribed using random hexamers. One entry per CDR3 protein, called by TCRdb with MiXCR from the immunoSEQ multiplex PCR reads. The table lists 200,000 or so distinct CDR3 sequences, 90% to 96% of them singletons, with approximately 0.1% in the top ten. Sequenced: CD4+ T cells from PBMCs. Receptors were obtained from a human donor with multiple sclerosis.

This chain uses TRBV7-6 with TRBJ2-3; 12 bases agree with TRBD2. The CDR3 consists of 17 residues. Germline V gives CDR1 SGHVS, CDR2 FNYEAQ. V shed 0 bases and J 5 bases; nucleotides not matched to a gene: 6. The CDR3: CASSLATTSGGGDTQYF. CDR3 DNA sequence: TGTGCCAGCAGCTTAGCGACGACTAGCGGGGGAGGAGATACGCAGTATTTT.

The chain combines TRBV7-2 with TRBJ1-2, with D unclear. CDR1 is SGHTA, CDR2 FQGNSA, per germline. Trimming stripped 5 bases from V and 0 bases from J, with 7 bases between. The CDR3 runs to 13 residues. The CDR3 region has the DNA TGTGCCAGCAGCACACCACCTAACTATGGCTACACCTTC. It translates to CASSTPPNYGYTF.

The V and J genes are TRBV3-1 and TRBJ2-4; 10 positions agree with TRBD2. CDR3 size: 17 residues. Losses at the gene ends were 4 bases for V and 2 bases for J; bases not matched to a gene: 8. CDR1 and CDR2 (germline): LGHDT, YNNKEL (reference sequence). CDR3 DNA: TGTGCCAGCAGCCTAAGCGGGGGGGCCAGGTCCAAAAACATTCAGTACTTC. Its protein is CASSLSGGARSKNIQYF. The entire variable domain, with the rest obtained from reference TRBV3-1 and TRBJ2-4, is as follows: DTAVSQTPKYLVTQMGNDKSIKCEQNLGHDTMYWYKQDSKKFLKIMFSYNNKELIINETVPNRFSPKSPDKAHLNLHINSLELGDSAVYFCASSLSGGARSKNIQYFGAGTRLSVL.

The V call is TRBV3-1, the J call TRBJ2-3; TRBD2 agrees at 13 bases. After removal of 2 bases from V and 4 bases from J, the junction contained 3 bases not matched to a gene. Germline V CDR1 and CDR2: LGHDT, YNNKEL (reference sequence). This CDR3 spans 16 amino acids. In DNA form, the CDR3 reads TGTGCCAGCAGCCAACCACTAGCGGGGGGGCCAGATACGCAGTATTTT. Its translation is CASSQPLAGGPDTQYF.

This chain connects TRBV29-1 to TRBJ1-5, with 9 positions matching TRBD1. The CDR3 spans 13 residues. V lost 6 bases and J lost 4; bases outside the gene matches: 4. CDR1 SQVTM and CDR2 ANQGSEA come from the germline V gene. In DNA, the CDR3 is TGCAGCGTCGGACAGGGGAATAATCAGCCCCAGCATTTT. The encoded protein is CSVGQGNNQPQHF.

The genes are TRBV12-3 or TRBV12-4 and TRBJ1-2; no clear D gene. This CDR3 has 13 amino acids. V dropped 2 bases and J dropped 4 bases, with 8 bases sitting between them. The CDR3 is CASSLRQLYGYTF. CDR3 nucleotides: TGTGCCAGCAGTTTAAGGCAGCTCTATGGCTACACCTTC.

The genes are TRBV7-6 and TRBJ2-7, with D possibly being TRBD1 or TRBD2 (5 bases each). Germline V gene lookup returns CDR1 SGHVS and CDR2 FNYEAQ. The V end was cut by 1 base, the J end by 6 bases, with 16 bases between. The CDR3 contains 15 residues. Written as DNA, the CDR3 is TGTGCCAGCAGCTTAGAGGGACGGGCCCCGAGCGAGCAGTACTTC. Translated, it gives CASSLEGRAPSEQYF.

The chain links TRBV2 to TRBJ2-1, with D unresolved. V dropped 3 bases and J dropped 9 bases, with 9 bases sitting between them. The CDR3 spans 12 residues. The germline CDR1 and CDR2 sequences are SNHLY and FYNNEI. The CDR3 region has the DNA TGTGCCAGCAGTGACCATGTAGGTGAGCAGTTCTTC. Protein product: CASSDHVGEQFF.

V is TRBV7-8 and J is TRBJ2-5; 10 nucleotides agree with TRBD1. The junction had 8 bases not matched to a gene; V was cut back by 5 bases and J by 5 bases. The CDR3 runs to 15 residues. Germline loops: CDR1 SGHVS, CDR2 FQNEAQ. CDR3: CASSRDRGGYETQYF. The CDR3 coding sequence is TGTGCCAGCAGCAGGGACAGGGGTGGATACGAGACCCAGTACTTC.

This chain links TRBV29-1 with TRBJ1-1; D call uncertain. V dropped 3 bases and J dropped 1 base, with 12 bases sitting between them. Germline CDR1 reads SQVTM; CDR2 reads ANQGSEA. CDR3 length: 14 amino acids. CDR3 sequence: CSVEMSAGNTEAFF. The DNA of the CDR3 is TGCAGCGTTGAGATGTCGGCAGGGAACACTGAAGCTTTCTTT.

The chain recombines TRBV6-5 with TRBJ2-1, with a possible D match to TRBD2 (5 bases). CDR1 and CDR2 (germline): MNHEY, SVGAGI. V lost 2 bases and J lost 5, with 19 bases in between. This CDR3 is built from 17 residues. The chain's CDR3 is CASSYLQAGVGNNEQFF. CDR3 DNA sequence: TGTGCCAGCAGTTACCTCCAGGCCGGGGTGGGAAACAATGAGCAGTTCTTC.

In nucleotides, the CDR3 is TGTGCCTGGAGTGGAGGGATCAGCCAGCCCCAGCATTTT. It translates to CAWSGGISQPQHF. This chain uses TRBV30 with TRBJ1-5; D is unclear. The CDR3 totals 13 residues. The germline gives CDR1 GTSNPN, CDR2 SVGIG (reference sequence). Trimming took off 1 base at V and 7 bases at J, with 11 bases between the two ends.

The chain recombines TRBV18 with TRBJ2-7; D is unclear. CDR1 KGHSH and CDR2 LQKENI come from the germline V gene. The V end lost 3 bases, the J end lost 1 base, and 16 bases lay between the germline ends. The CDR3 extends over 16 amino acids. CDR3 nucleotide sequence: TGTGCCAGCTCACCCGCCGGAGTTGCAAAATCCTACGAGCAGTACTTC. Translation gives CASSPAGVAKSYEQYF. Full variable domain (outside the CDR3, taken from reference TRBV18 and TRBJ2-7): NAGVMQNPRHLVRRRGQEARLRCSPMKGHSHVYWYRQLPEEGLKFMVYLQKENIIDESGMPKERFSAEFPKEGPSILRIQQVVRGDSAAYFCASSPAGVAKSYEQYFGPGTRLTVT.

V is TRBV7-8 and J is TRBJ2-5; D could derive from TRBD1 or TRBD2 (5 bases each). Germline V gene sequence: CDR1 SGHVS, CDR2 FQNEAQ. V lost 4 bases and J lost 2, with 14 bases in between. The length of the CDR3 is 15 residues. The CDR3 loop is CASSYRRDLQETQYF. The CDR3 nucleotides are TGTGCCAGCAGCTATCGCAGGGACCTTCAAGAGACCCAGTACTTC.

This chain connects TRBV25-1 to TRBJ1-6; no clear D gene. CDR1 and CDR2 (germline): MGHDK, SYGVNS. This CDR3 is 10 amino acids long. V gave up 9 bases and J gave up 7 bases, with 4 bases separating them. The CDR3 here is CARGNSPLHF. CDR3 DNA sequence: TGTGCCAGAGGGAATTCACCCCTCCACTTT. Using reference TRBV25-1 and TRBJ1-6 for the parts outside the CDR3, the full variable domain is EADIYQTPRYLVIGTGKKITLECSQTMGHDKMYWYQQDPGMELHLIHYSYGVNSTEKGDLSSESTVSRIRTEHFPLTLESARPSHTSQYLCARGNSPLHFGNGTRLTVT.

The chain recombines TRBV20-1 with TRBJ2-3, with TRBD2 matching over 12 bases. The germline V gene has CDR1 DFQATT and CDR2 SNEGSKA (reference sequence). The CDR3 length is 15 residues. Trimming at V came to 6 bases and at J to 5 bases, leaving 9 bases not matched to a gene. The CDR3 region has the DNA TGCAGTGCGTTACGGACTAGCGGGGCAGGAGATACGCAGTATTTT. It yields the protein CSALRTSGAGDTQYF.

The gene calls are TRBV3-1 and TRBJ2-7, with D possibly matching TRBD2 (5 bases). CDR3 length equals 13 residues. CDR1 LGHDT and CDR2 YNNKEL come from the germline V gene (reference sequence). V lost 3 bases to trimming and J lost 0 bases, with 6 bases between them. The CDR3 spells CASSHGSSYEQYF. The CDR3 bases are TGTGCCAGCAGCCATGGGAGCTCCTACGAGCAGTACTTC.

The chain links TRBV11-2 to TRBJ1-4; tentatively, D is TRBD1 (5 bases). CDR3 length: 12 residues. Germline CDR1 SGHAT, CDR2 FQNNGV. V lost 5 bases, J lost 8 bases, and 9 bases lay in between. The CDR3 region is CASSPWGEKLFF. CDR3 bases: TGTGCCAGCAGCCCATGGGGCGAAAAACTGTTTTTT.

The chain joins TRBV30 to TRBJ1-1; D remains unclear. CDR1 and CDR2 (germline): GTSNPN, SVGIG (reference sequence). V shed 4 bases and J shed 8 bases, with 14 bases lying between them. The CDR3 covers 12 residues. CDR3 sequence reads: CAWNFRTFEAFF. The CDR3 coding sequence is TGTGCCTGGAATTTTCGGACCTTCGAAGCTTTCTTT.

V usage is TRBV20-1 and J usage is TRBJ1-2; 8 bases match TRBD1. Looked up from germline, CDR1 is DFQATT and CDR2 is SNEGSKA (reference sequence). Trimming took 6 bases from V and 8 from J; bases not matched to a gene: 5. CDR3 length: 11 residues. The CDR3 here is CSALTGEGYTF. The CDR3 nucleotides are TGCAGTGCCTTGACAGGGGAAGGCTACACCTTC.

This clonotype was observed a few times. The chain links TRBV20-1 to TRBJ2-3; D not resolved. CDR1 DFQATT and CDR2 SNEGSKA come from the germline V gene (reference sequence). V lost 3 bases, J lost 0 bases, and 4 bases lay in between. This CDR3 has 12 amino acids. CDR3 sequence: CSASPSTDTQYF. CDR3 DNA: TGCAGTGCTAGTCCTAGCACAGATACGCAGTATTTT.

The chain employs TRBV5-4 and TRBJ1-1; the D gene is possibly TRBD1 (6 bases). Germline V gene lookup returns CDR1 SGHNT and CDR2 YYREEE (reference sequence). The CDR3 loop spans 16 amino acids. With 4 bases removed from V and 3 bases from J, the gap between germline ends came to 19 bases. CDR3 in amino acids: CASSPAGGLRDTEAFF. The CDR3 nucleotides read TGTGCCAGCAGCCCCGCCGGGGGGCTAAGGGACACTGAAGCTTTCTTT.

The chain employs TRBV4-1 and TRBJ2-3; D is unclear. Germline loops: CDR1 MGHRA, CDR2 YSYEKL. The length of the CDR3 is 15 residues. V lost 1 base and J lost 3, with 11 bases in between. In nucleotides, the CDR3 is TGCGCCAGCAGCCAAGTCTTAGTGGGGACAGATACGCAGTATTTT. Its protein is CASSQVLVGTDTQYF.

The chain employs TRBV15 and TRBJ2-7; D is unresolved. Between the trimmed V and J ends, which lost 0 bases and 9 bases, there was a span of 9 bases. Germline CDR1 is LNHNV and CDR2 is YYDKDF (reference sequence). CDR3 length: 12 amino acids. CDR3 nucleotides: TGTGCCACCAGCAGAGATCGAGCTGGGCAGTACTTC. Its protein product is CATSRDRAGQYF.

The chain recombines TRBV15 with TRBJ1-4; 7 bases align to TRBD1. The J segment lost 4 bases and the V segment lost 4 bases, leaving 6 bases of the junction unmatched. The CDR3 length is 15 residues. In germline, CDR1 is LNHNV, CDR2 YYDKDF (reference sequence). This CDR3 is CATSNMGQSNEKLFF. The CDR3 DNA reads TGTGCCACCAGCAATATGGGACAGAGTAATGAAAAACTGTTTTTT.

This chain connects TRBV3-1 to TRBJ1-1, with 8 bases matching TRBD1. The V gene end was trimmed by 1 base and the J gene end by 11 bases; junction bases not matched to a gene: 12. CDR1 is LGHDT and CDR2 is YNNKEL in the germline V gene (reference sequence). CDR3 length equals 15 residues. CDR3: CASSQALRGTGGAFF. The CDR3 DNA reads TGTGCCAGCAGCCAAGCCCTGAGGGGGACAGGAGGGGCTTTCTTT.

CDR3: CASSESIPGQAHEFEAFF. Written as DNA, the CDR3 is TGTGCCAGCAGTGAAAGTATTCCGGGACAGGCCCACGAATTTGAAGCTTTCTTT. The V and J genes are TRBV2 and TRBJ1-1; TRBD1 agrees at 8 bases. CDR1 and CDR2 from the germline V gene are SNHLY and FYNNEI. The CDR3 has 18 residues. Unmatched junction bases numbered 18, after V lost 2 bases and J lost 7 bases.

The J gene is TRBJ2-5, the V gene TRBV20-1; D remains ambiguous. The CDR3 extends over 12 amino acids. Germline CDR1 and CDR2: DFQATT and SNEGSKA (reference sequence). Trimming shortened V by 3 bases and J by 3 bases, and 8 bases separated the two germline ends. The CDR3 reads CSASSAEETQYF. CDR3 DNA: TGCAGTGCTAGTTCCGCGGAAGAGACCCAGTACTTC.

The chain employs TRBV20-1 and TRBJ2-2; D unclear. From germline, CDR1 is DFQATT and CDR2 SNEGSKA (reference sequence). The CDR3 covers 14 residues. Trimming took 1 base from V and 1 from J, leaving 7 bases between them. Here the CDR3 reads CSARVGMNTGELFF. CDR3 in DNA: TGCAGTGCTAGAGTTGGAATGAACACCGGGGAGCTGTTTTTT.

The V gene is TRBV7-9, the J gene TRBJ1-4; D unclear. Trimming stripped 0 bases from V and 4 bases from J, with 9 bases between. The CDR3 runs 15 residues. Germline CDR1 is SEHNR and CDR2 is FQNEAQ (reference sequence). As DNA, the CDR3 is TGTGCCAGCAGCTTAGCAGGCGGTGGTAATGAAAAACTGTTTTTT. This translates into CASSLAGGGNEKLFF.